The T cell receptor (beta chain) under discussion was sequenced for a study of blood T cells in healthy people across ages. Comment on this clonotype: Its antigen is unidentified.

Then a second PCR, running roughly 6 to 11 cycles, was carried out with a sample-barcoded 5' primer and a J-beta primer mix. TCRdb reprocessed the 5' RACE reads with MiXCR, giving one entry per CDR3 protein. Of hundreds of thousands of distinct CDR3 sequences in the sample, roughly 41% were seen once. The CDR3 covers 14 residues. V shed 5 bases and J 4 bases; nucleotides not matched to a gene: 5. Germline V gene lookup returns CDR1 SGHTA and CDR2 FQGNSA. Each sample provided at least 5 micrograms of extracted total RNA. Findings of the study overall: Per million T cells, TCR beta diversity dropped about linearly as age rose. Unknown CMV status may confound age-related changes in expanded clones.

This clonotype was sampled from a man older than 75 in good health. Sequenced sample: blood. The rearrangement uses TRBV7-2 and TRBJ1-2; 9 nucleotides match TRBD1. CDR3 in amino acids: CASSAGQGSYGYTF. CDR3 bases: TGTGCCAGCAGCGCCGGACAGGGGAGCTATGGCTACACCTTC.